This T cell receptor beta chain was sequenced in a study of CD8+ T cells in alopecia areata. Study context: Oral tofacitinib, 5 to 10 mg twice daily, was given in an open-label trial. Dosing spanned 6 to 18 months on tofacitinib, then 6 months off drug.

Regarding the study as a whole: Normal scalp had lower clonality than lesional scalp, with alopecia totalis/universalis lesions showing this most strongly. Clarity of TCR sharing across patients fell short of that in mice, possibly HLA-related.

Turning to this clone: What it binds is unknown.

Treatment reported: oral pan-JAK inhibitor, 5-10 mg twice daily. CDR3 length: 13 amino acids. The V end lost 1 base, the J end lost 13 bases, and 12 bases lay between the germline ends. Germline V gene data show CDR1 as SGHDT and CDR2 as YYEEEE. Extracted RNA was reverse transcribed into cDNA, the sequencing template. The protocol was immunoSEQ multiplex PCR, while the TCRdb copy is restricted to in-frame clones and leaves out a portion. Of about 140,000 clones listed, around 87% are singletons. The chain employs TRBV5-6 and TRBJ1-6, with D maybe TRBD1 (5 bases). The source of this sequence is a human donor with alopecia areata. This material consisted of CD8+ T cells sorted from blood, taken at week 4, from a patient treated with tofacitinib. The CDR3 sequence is CASSLLQGTPLHF. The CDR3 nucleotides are TGTGCCAGCAGCTTGTTGCAGGGAACCCCCCTCCACTTT.